A single T cell receptor (beta chain) is shown here with its context. The data were obtained in a study of cytomegalovirus exposure and HLA in healthy donors. V lost 5 bases, J lost 4 bases, and 17 bases lay in between. In germline, CDR1 is PRHDT, CDR2 FYEKMQ (reference sequence). The CDR3 loop spans 16 amino acids. With 60 Vbeta and 13 Jbeta primers, the PCR was carried out. TCRdb's table, derived via immunoSEQ multiplex PCR, lists solely in-frame clones and lacks some. The profile shows approximately 160,000 clones, roughly 74% of them singletons. The sample comprised PBMCs. This clonotype originated in a male donor in good health and CMV-seronegative. The chain carries TRBV13 and TRBJ2-2; D perhaps matches TRBD2 (6 bases). Written as DNA, the CDR3 is TGTGCCAGCAGCCCCCGGGACTTAGAGGGCACCGGGGAGCTGTTTTTT. Residues: CASSPRDLEGTGELFF.